Shown below are 18 T cell receptor beta chains from a single sample sequenced in a study of shared clonotypes between healthy human individuals. This table comes from immunoSEQ multiplex PCR, and its TCRdb copy is limited to in-frame clones, with some not included. The table lists about 1 million clones, 70% to 80% of them singletons. Sequencing used memory CD4+ T cells sorted from blood. Regarding subset: CD45RA-negative fraction. The source is a man aged 18 to 30 in good health.

The gene calls are TRBV28 and TRBJ2-1, with 7 bases aligning to TRBD1. Germline V gives CDR1 MDHEN, CDR2 SYDVKM. Losses at the gene ends were 7 bases for V and 7 bases for J; bases not matched to a gene: 7. This CDR3 contains 13 residues. In nucleotides, the CDR3 is TGTGCCAGCACTCTACCCAGGGGGAATGAGCAGTTCTTC. Translated, it gives CASTLPRGNEQFF.

This clone appeared a few times. The chain has TRBV19 and TRBJ2-7; D is possibly TRBD2 (5 bases). Germline V CDR1 and CDR2: LNHDA, SQIVND (reference sequence). The CDR3 consists of 15 residues. Trimming pared 9 bases from V and 4 bases from J, leaving 22 bases between. The CDR3 sequence is CASQSQPRGSYEQYF. CDR3 bases: TGTGCCAGCCAGAGCCAGCCAAGAGGGTCTTACGAGCAGTACTTC.

The gene calls are TRBV7-9 and TRBJ2-3, with D possibly being TRBD2 (6 bases). The CDR3 is made up of 16 amino acids. Germline lookup yields CDR1 SEHNR and CDR2 FQNEAQ (reference sequence). Trimming took off 4 bases at V and 4 bases at J, with 18 bases between the two ends. In DNA, the CDR3 is TGTGCCAGCAGCTGGGGTGATTGGAGGGCCGCAGATACGCAGTATTTT. Amino acids: CASSWGDWRAADTQYF.

This clone was observed once. V gene TRBV10-1 combines with J gene TRBJ2-5, with a possible D match to TRBD1 (6 bases). Germline V CDR1 and CDR2: WNHNN, SYGVQD (reference sequence). This CDR3 region has 15 residues. V was shortened by 0 bases and J by 0 bases, with 8 bases between the two germline ends. DNA of the CDR3: TGCGCCAGCAGTGAGTCTGGGACATACCAAGAGACCCAGTACTTC. This gives the protein CASSESGTYQETQYF.

The chain carries TRBV14 and TRBJ2-7; D gene ambiguous. The length of the CDR3 is 13 residues. Trimming shortened V by 0 bases and J by 1 base, and 4 bases separated the two germline ends. The germline gives CDR1 SGHDN, CDR2 FVKESK. The CDR3 DNA is TGTGCCAGCAGCCAAGATTGGTCCTACGAGCAGTACTTC. Translation gives CASSQDWSYEQYF.

This clone was recorded a few times. The gene calls are TRBV27 and TRBJ1-2; no clear D. The CDR3 has 13 residues. The V end was cut by 3 bases, the J end by 1 base, with 6 bases between. Looked up from germline, CDR1 is MNHEY and CDR2 is SMNVEV (reference sequence). Here the CDR3 DNA reads TGTGCCAGCAGTTTCATGGGTAACTATGGCTACACCTTC. Translated: CASSFMGNYGYTF.

V and J are TRBV18 and TRBJ2-5; D remains unclear. CDR3 length equals 16 residues. V was shortened by 0 bases and J by 5 bases, with 16 bases between the two germline ends. Germline CDR1 reads KGHSH; CDR2 reads LQKENI. The CDR3 loop reads CASSPPSSTYWETQYF. The CDR3 nucleotides read TGTGCCAGCTCACCACCTTCTTCCACCTACTGGGAGACCCAGTACTTC.

This chain links TRBV28 with TRBJ2-5; the D gene is possibly TRBD1 (5 bases). Per germline, CDR1 MDHEN and CDR2 SYDVKM. Trimming took 5 bases from V and 0 from J, leaving 13 bases between them. CDR3 length: 15 amino acids. This chain's CDR3 is CASSPRQLYQETQYF. The CDR3 DNA sequence: TGTGCCAGCAGTCCCCGACAGTTATACCAAGAGACCCAGTACTTC.

This clone came up a few times. The same CDR3 arises from other DNA sequences in this sample as well. This sequence joins TRBV6-5 and TRBJ2-7; no reliable D call. V dropped 3 bases and J dropped 7 bases, with 7 bases sitting between them. The germline CDR1 and CDR2 sequences are MNHEY and SVGAGI. The CDR3 extends over 11 amino acids. CDR3 sequence reads: CASSYLGEQYF. The CDR3 coding sequence is TGTGCCAGCAGTTATCTGGGAGAGCAGTACTTC.

The genes are TRBV2 and TRBJ1-2; D is undetermined. The CDR3 totals 14 residues. V was pared by 2 bases and J by 4 bases, with 11 bases between. Germline CDR1 SNHLY, CDR2 FYNNEI. The CDR3 nucleotides read TGTGCCAGCAGTGAACAACTTCTATCCTATGGCTACACCTTC. The encoded protein is CASSEQLLSYGYTF.

The chain recombines TRBV10-3 with TRBJ2-7; 8 nucleotides line up with TRBD2. Per the germline V gene, CDR1 is ENHRY and CDR2 is SYGVKD. There are 14 residues in the CDR3. V shed 8 bases, J shed 0 bases, and the junction held 6 bases outside the gene matches. The CDR3, as DNA: TGTGCCATCTTAGCGGGATCCCCCTCCTACGAGCAGTACTTC. It encodes CAILAGSPSYEQYF.

This clone was seen more than once but under ten times. Other nucleotide sequences in the sample specify the same CDR3. The chain is built from TRBV6-1 and TRBJ2-7; unclear D gene. This CDR3 is built from 12 residues. Deletions cut 8 bases from V and 4 bases from J, with 12 bases between. Germline V gene lookup returns CDR1 MNHNS and CDR2 SASEGT. This chain's CDR3 is CASSGVRYEQYF. The CDR3 nucleotides are TGTGCCAGCTCTGGGGTTAGGTACGAGCAGTACTTC.

The J gene is TRBJ1-2, the V gene TRBV6-1, with TRBD1 identical over 8 bases. The CDR3 length is 14 residues. The germline gives CDR1 MNHNS, CDR2 SASEGT. V dropped 1 base and J dropped 8; count of bases not matched to a gene: 6. The CDR3 loop reads CASSEEGQGWGYTF. The CDR3 nucleotides are TGTGCCAGCAGTGAAGAAGGACAGGGATGGGGCTACACCTTC.

This chain uses TRBV6-5 with TRBJ1-6, with a possible D match to TRBD1 (6 bases). CDR3 length equals 16 residues. In germline, CDR1 is MNHEY, CDR2 SVGAGI. V was clipped by 0 bases and J by 9 bases, with 15 bases between them. The CDR3 nucleotides are TGTGCCAGCAGTTACTCGGGACAAGGCGTTGGTTCACCCCTCCACTTT. Its protein is CASSYSGQGVGSPLHF.

This chain's CDR3 is CASSLQVVSGNTIYF. The CDR3 nucleotides are TGTGCCAGCAGTTTGCAGGTGGTCTCTGGAAACACCATATATTTT. The chain combines TRBV28 with TRBJ1-3; D unresolved. Germline V gene data show CDR1 as MDHEN and CDR2 as SYDVKM. Trimming removed 3 bases at V and 0 bases at J, with 9 bases between. The CDR3 has 15 amino acids.

This sequence joins TRBV7-8 and TRBJ2-7, with D perhaps TRBD1 or TRBD2 (5 bases each). Germline CDR1 reads SGHVS; CDR2 reads FQNEAQ. The CDR3 contains 14 residues. The V gene lost 2 bases and the J gene lost 2 bases, with 10 bases spanning the gap. CDR3 coding DNA: TGTGCCAGCAGCTTACTTCGGGGACCCTACGAGCAGTACTTC. This sequence encodes CASSLLRGPYEQYF.

The J gene is TRBJ1-6, the V gene TRBV7-9; D might be TRBD1 (5 bases). V was cut by 5 bases and J by 7 bases, with 15 bases left in between. Per the germline V gene, CDR1 is SEHNR and CDR2 is FQNEAQ (reference sequence). This CDR3 region has 15 residues. The CDR3 DNA follows: TGTGCCAGCAGCCCAAGTGGGGGGGGGAATTCACCCCTCCACTTT. Its protein is CASSPSGGGNSPLHF. Based on the CDR3 plus reference TRBV7-9 and TRBJ1-6, the full variable domain is DTGVSQNPRHKITKRGQNVTFRCDPISEHNRLYWYRQTLGQGPEFLTYFQNEAQLEKSRLLSDRFSAERPKGSFSTLEIQRTEQGDSAMYLCASSPSGGGNSPLHFGNGTRLTVT.

The chain links TRBV6-5 to TRBJ1-2; D is uncertain. Trimming removed 6 bases at V and 0 bases at J, with 14 bases between. In germline, CDR1 is MNHEY, CDR2 SVGAGI. The CDR3 loop spans 15 amino acids. Written as DNA, the CDR3 is TGTGCCAGCAGCCAACCCACGGATTCTAACTATGGCTACACCTTC. This translates into CASSQPTDSNYGYTF.